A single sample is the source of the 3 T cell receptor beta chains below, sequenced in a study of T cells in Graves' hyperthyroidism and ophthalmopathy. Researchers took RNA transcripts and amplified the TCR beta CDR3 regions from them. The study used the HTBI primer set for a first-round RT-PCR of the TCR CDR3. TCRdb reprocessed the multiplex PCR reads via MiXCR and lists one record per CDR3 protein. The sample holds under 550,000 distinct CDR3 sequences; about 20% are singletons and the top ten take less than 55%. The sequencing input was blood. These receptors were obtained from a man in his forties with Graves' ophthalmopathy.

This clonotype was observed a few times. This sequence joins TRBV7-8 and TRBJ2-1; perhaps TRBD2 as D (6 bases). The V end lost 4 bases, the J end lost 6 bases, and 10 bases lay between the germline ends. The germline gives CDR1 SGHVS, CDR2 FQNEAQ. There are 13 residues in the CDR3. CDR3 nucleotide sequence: TGTGCCAGCAGCTCGGGACTCCTCAATGAGCAGTTCTTC. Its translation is CASSSGLLNEQFF.

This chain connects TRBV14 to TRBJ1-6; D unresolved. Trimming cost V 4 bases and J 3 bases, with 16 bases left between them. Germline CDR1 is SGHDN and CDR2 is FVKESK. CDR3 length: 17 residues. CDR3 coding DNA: TGTGCCAGCAGCCCAGGACCGGCGTACGGCTATAATTCACCCCTCCACTTT. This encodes CASSPGPAYGYNSPLHF.

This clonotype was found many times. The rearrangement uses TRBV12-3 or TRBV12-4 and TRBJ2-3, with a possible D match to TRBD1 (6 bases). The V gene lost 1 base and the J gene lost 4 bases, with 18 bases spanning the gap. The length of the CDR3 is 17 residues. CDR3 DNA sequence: TGTGCCAGCAGTTTAGTCTCCGGGACACTCCGACCAGATACGCAGTATTTT. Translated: CASSLVSGTLRPDTQYF.